The 20 T cell receptor beta chains given below trace back to one sample, sequenced in a study of TIL therapy for anti-PD-1-resistant metastatic lung cancer (dated by TCRdb to 2020 to 2022). The label giving this sample's time point can be read as: pre-treatment sample, taken before nivolumab and TIL therapy. Baseline tumor samples were excised metastases, mostly pleural nodules or supraclavicular lymph nodes, from the same resection used to grow TIL. TCR beta CDR3 regions were amplified from genomic DNA by bias-controlled multiplex PCR with the immunoSEQ v3 hsTCRB kit. TCRdb holds this immuneACCESS table with in-frame rearrangements only. Some clones are missing; in checked studies, unresolved V genes explain under half, and the rest has no known cause. The sample table holds about 26,000 clones, of which about 60% were seen once. The top ten hold 15% to 20% of the sample. The source was tumor tissue, collected at baseline. The receptor source for this set is a woman between 30 and 85 years old with non-small cell lung cancer.

This chain joins TRBV6-1 and TRBJ2-7; unclear D gene. The CDR3 consists of 15 residues. Germline V lookup: CDR1 MNHNS, CDR2 SASEGT. V was shortened by 7 bases and J by 5 bases, with 21 bases between the two germline ends. CDR3 DNA sequence: TGTGCCAGCAAGCCGACCTACCAAATACACCACGAGCAGTACTTC. Translating it yields CASKPTYQIHHEQYF.

The chain uses TRBV4-2 and TRBJ2-5, with 8 bases lining up with TRBD2. The CDR3 loop spans 15 amino acids. Germline trimming cut 0 bases from V and 2 bases from J; bases unmatched to any gene: 2. The V gene's germline CDR1 is LGHNA and CDR2 YNFKEQ. DNA for the CDR3: TGTGCCAGCAGCCAAGAAACTAGCGGACAAGAGACCCAGTACTTC. Its translation: CASSQETSGQETQYF.

This clone was observed a few times. Here the CDR3 reads CASSFKGQNTEAFF. The CDR3 coding sequence is TGCGCCAGCAGCTTCAAGGGGCAGAACACTGAAGCTTTCTTT. The chain is built from TRBV5-1 and TRBJ1-1; D possibly corresponds to TRBD1 (5 bases). The CDR3 covers 14 residues. Germline V gene lookup returns CDR1 SGHRS and CDR2 YFSETQ. Trimming pared 2 bases from V and 1 base from J, leaving 9 bases between.

The chain carries TRBV27 and TRBJ1-5; TRBD1 aligns across 7 bases. The germline gives CDR1 MNHEY, CDR2 SMNVEV (reference sequence). Unmatched junction bases numbered 7, after V lost 0 bases and J lost 11 bases. This CDR3 is built from 14 residues. In DNA form, the CDR3 reads TGTGCCAGCAGTTTATCGGGGGGAGACAGGGCCCAGCATTTT. Its translation is CASSLSGGDRAQHF.

About this clone: The same CDR3 is also encoded by other DNA sequences in this sample. The chain carries TRBV28 and TRBJ2-2; D may correspond to TRBD1 or TRBD2 (5 bases each). The ends were cut back, 8 bases at V and 0 bases at J, with 10 bases in the middle. This CDR3 spans 14 amino acids. Germline CDR1 is MDHEN and CDR2 is SYDVKM. This CDR3 is CASRGPANTGELFF. As DNA, the CDR3 is TGTGCCAGCCGGGGACCCGCGAACACCGGGGAGCTGTTTTTT.

This chain uses TRBV27 with TRBJ2-1; unclear D gene. The CDR3 sequence is 13 residues long. Trimming pared 6 bases from V and 5 bases from J, leaving 11 bases between. Germline CDR1 is MNHEY and CDR2 is SMNVEV (reference sequence). The CDR3: CASRNLADNEQFF. DNA for the CDR3: TGTGCCAGCAGGAACCTCGCGGACAATGAGCAGTTCTTC.

In nucleotides, the CDR3 is TGCGCCAGCAGCTTGGGGGACGGTTACCGGGGTGAAGCTTTCTTT. This gives the protein CASSLGDGYRGEAFF. The rearrangement joins TRBV5-1 to TRBJ1-1; D may be TRBD1 (5 bases). The CDR3 consists of 15 residues. Between the trimmed V and J ends, which lost 0 bases and 7 bases, there was a span of 16 bases. CDR1 is SGHRS and CDR2 is YFSETQ in the germline V gene.

The J gene is TRBJ1-2, the V gene TRBV5-1; 7 bases are a match to TRBD1. From germline, CDR1 is SGHRS and CDR2 YFSETQ. With 5 bases clipped from V and 3 bases from J, the junction kept 4 bases outside the gene matches. This CDR3 is built from 13 residues. The CDR3 region is CASRFGQDYGYTF. The DNA for the CDR3 is TGCGCCAGCAGATTCGGACAGGACTATGGCTACACCTTC.

The chain carries TRBV12-5 and TRBJ2-7, with D unclear. Trimming pared 1 base from V and 5 bases from J, leaving 3 bases between. Germline-derived CDR1 and CDR2 are LGHNT and FRNRAP. This CDR3 contains 11 residues. The CDR3 loop reads CASGLGNEQYF. CDR3 in DNA: TGTGCTAGTGGTTTGGGCAACGAGCAGTACTTC.

This chain joins TRBV12-5 and TRBJ2-7, with D possibly matching TRBD2 (5 bases). The CDR3 extends over 18 amino acids. CDR1 is LGHNT, CDR2 FRNRAP, per germline. Trimming pared 1 base from V and 3 bases from J, leaving 22 bases between. CDR3 sequence: CASGLGLGALTQFYEQYF. DNA for the CDR3: TGTGCTAGTGGTTTGGGACTGGGAGCCCTAACCCAATTCTACGAGCAGTACTTC.

Comments on this clone: One end of the junction is discordant with germline, which a read error may explain. Other DNA sequences in the same sample also yield this CDR3. J is TRBJ1-2 and V is TRBV11-2; D is ambiguous. The germline V gene encodes CDR1 SGHAT and CDR2 FQNNGV. The CDR3 consists of 14 residues. This CDR3 reads CASSQDRLTGGYTF. As DNA, the CDR3 is TGCGCCAGCAGCCAAGATCGACTAACGGGCGGCTACACCTTC.

This clone came up once. The V gene is TRBV7-8, the J gene TRBJ2-1; 14 bases fit TRBD2. Germline V CDR1 and CDR2: SGHVS, FQNEAQ. This CDR3 comprises 18 residues. The junction had 8 bases not matched to a gene; V was cut back by 3 bases and J by 4 bases. The CDR3 sequence: CASSFPGLAGGKYNEQFF. Here the CDR3 DNA reads TGTGCCAGCAGCTTCCCCGGACTAGCGGGAGGCAAATACAATGAGCAGTTCTTC. Full variable domain (missing parts from reference TRBV7-8 and TRBJ2-1): GAGVSQSPRYKVAKRGQDVALRCDPISGHVSLFWYQQALGQGPEFLTYFQNEAQLDKSGLPSDRFFAERPEGSVSTLKIQRTQQEDSAVYLCASSFPGLAGGKYNEQFFGPGTRLTVL.

The rearrangement uses TRBV6-5 and TRBJ1-1, with 7 nucleotides matching TRBD1. The CDR3 contains 13 residues. V lost 4 bases, J lost 7 bases, and 6 bases stayed unmatched. In germline, CDR1 is MNHEY, CDR2 SVGAGI. CDR3 nucleotide sequence: TGTGCCAGCAGTTCCCTTCAGGGGGGTGAAGCTTTCTTT. This translates into CASSSLQGGEAFF.

This chain joins TRBV7-9 and TRBJ2-2; 7 bases map to TRBD1. Germline loops: CDR1 SEHNR, CDR2 FQNEAQ (reference sequence). This CDR3 contains 16 residues. The ends lost 5 bases at V and 7 bases at J; junction bases unmatched: 13. CDR3 sequence reads: CASSGPGQTLGGELFF. The CDR3 nucleotides read TGTGCCAGCAGCGGTCCGGGACAGACTTTGGGCGGGGAGCTGTTTTTT.

This chain joins TRBV6-5 and TRBJ2-1; no clear D. The germline V gene has CDR1 MNHEY and CDR2 SVGAGI. V lost 3 bases and J lost 12, with 15 bases in between. The CDR3 length is 13 residues. The CDR3: CASSYFGELGQFF. The CDR3 DNA follows: TGTGCCAGCAGTTATTTCGGCGAACTCGGGCAGTTCTTC.

This chain uses TRBV10-2 with TRBJ2-6, with D perhaps matching TRBD2 (5 bases). V was clipped by 2 bases and J by 0 bases, with 14 bases between them. The CDR3 covers 18 residues. Germline CDR1 WSHSY, CDR2 SAAADI. CDR3 bases: TGCGCCAGCAGTGAGACCGGGATCCTGCTCTCTGGGGCCAACGTCCTGACTTTC. Translated, it gives CASSETGILLSGANVLTF.

The V call is TRBV30, the J call TRBJ1-2; no definite D call. Germline CDR1 and CDR2: GTSNPN and SVGIG (reference sequence). The CDR3 is 14 amino acids. V was clipped by 0 bases and J by 0 bases, with 8 bases between them. DNA of the CDR3: TGTGCCTGGAGTGTGACTAGAGCTAACTATGGCTACACCTTC. Amino acids: CAWSVTRANYGYTF.

This clone was counted only a few times. The gene calls are TRBV5-4 and TRBJ2-7; D gene ambiguous. Deletions cut 0 bases from V and 5 bases from J, with 12 bases between. CDR1 and CDR2 from the germline V gene are SGHNT and YYREEE (reference sequence). CDR3 length: 14 amino acids. The DNA of the CDR3 is TGTGCCAGCAGCTTGGGGTCTAGTCTGGACGAGCAGTACTTC. Translating gives CASSLGSSLDEQYF.

The V and J genes are TRBV28 and TRBJ2-7; no reliable D call. Trimming pared 8 bases from V and 1 base from J, leaving 6 bases between. The CDR3 is 11 amino acids. In germline, CDR1 is MDHEN, CDR2 SYDVKM. CDR3 coding DNA: TGTGCCAGCGGGGTATCCTACGAGCAGTACTTC. It is translated as CASGVSYEQYF.

There are a few counts of this clone. This sequence joins TRBV10-3 and TRBJ1-1, with 7 nucleotides matching TRBD1. Trimming took 5 bases from V and 0 from J; bases not matched to a gene: 6. CDR3 length: 15 amino acids. The germline CDR1 and CDR2 sequences are ENHRY and SYGVKD. The CDR3 DNA is TGTGCCATCAGTCTGGACAGGTGGATGAACACTGAAGCTTTCTTT. It specifies CAISLDRWMNTEAFF.